This paragraph reports one T cell receptor (beta chain). The count of this clone is one. No antigen is known for it. Base-call qualities are not available, and no considerably larger clone is one nucleotide away. Library creation used the immunoSEQ multiplex PCR assay. A mixture of 60 forward primers for TCR Vbeta segments and 13 reverse primers for TCR Jbeta segments was used in the multiplex PCR. The CDR3 region of rearranged TCR beta genes was amplified from genomic DNA with a multiplex PCR assay. The Illumina HiSeq System was used to sequence the amplified TCR beta libraries as 87-base-pair reads. Turning to the authors' computational methods: In a later analysis, tens of millions of unique TCR beta chains were counted across the 500 to 850 repertoires, and roughly 10 million of these chains were shared by at least two donors. Raw reads were error-corrected and collapsed into unique sequences by a nearest-neighbor algorithm in which closely related sequences were merged to remove PCR and sequencing errors. CDR3 sequences were aligned to IMGT reference sequences to assign V, D and J gene segments. For a sequence to be retained, a match of at least six nucleotides to both a V gene segment and a J gene segment was required. Rearrangements were called productive when the CDR3 lacked stop codons and stayed in frame with V and J; all others were non-productive. CDR3 was defined according to IMGT convention as the region running from the second conserved V-encoded cysteine to the conserved J-encoded phenylalanine. The earlier analysis of 587 of the donors excluded sequences that lacked an unambiguous match to a single V gene segment. In an earlier analysis of several hundred of the donors, V segments were called functional above 56.7% productive rearrangements and were called segregating when the between-donor standard deviation exceeded 5%. A statistical classification framework was developed to diagnose cytomegalovirus status using the catalog of TCR beta chain sequences. In a later analysis, V and J genes were assigned by comparing TCR nucleotide sequences against IMGT/GENE-DB human TR gene sequences. The TCRdist pipeline was used in a later analysis to assign CDR3 sequences and most-parsimonious VDJ recombination scenarios. A later analysis defined each TCR beta chain by its CDR3 amino acid sequence plus V-gene family, and excluded reads lacking a unique V-gene family. A later analysis removed 592 highly shared, low-generation-probability nucleotide sequences to deal with suspected cross-contamination and a sequencing artifact. A later analysis calculated a clonal expansion index for each public chain from normalized within-repertoire ranks of inferred template counts. In a later analysis, generation probabilities were computed with a VDJ recombination model fitted to out-of-frame rearrangements, and the resulting probabilities were checked against IGoR. Hypergeometric tests were used in a later analysis to score TCR-TCR, TCR-HLA and TCR-CMV co-occurrence, with a repertoire-size bias correction applied to the TCR pairs. In a later analysis, false discovery rates were estimated by permuting HLA or CMV assignments 20 times. In a later analysis, co-occurring TCRs were grouped using DBSCAN, and TCRdist sequence similarity was added for clustering within HLA-allele-positive subsets. Repertoires with fewer than 30,000 or more than 120,000 public chains were left out of co-occurrence clustering, as were a handful of repertoires with anomalous nucleotide sharing. Held by TCRdb, this immuneACCESS table contains in-frame sequences only and omits some clones. Under half of the omission traces to an unresolved V gene where checked; the cause of the rest is unknown. That table furnishes V, J and clone size, whereas the DNA furnished D and trimming. In all, the sample holds 110,000 to 150,000 clones, and roughly 86% of those were seen once. The top ten hold 3% to 3.5% of the sample.

The cohort was made up of 650 to 700 healthy bone marrow donors. At the time of sampling, all cohort members were nominally healthy, though unrecorded immune exposures were likely present. The donor tested CMV seropositive and was one of the 289 seropositive cohort members. A peripheral blood sample was collected from each donor, and TCR beta sequencing was performed on peripheral blood mononuclear cells. The Qiagen DNeasy Blood Extraction Kit was used to extract genomic DNA from the blood cell samples. In the germline V gene, CDR1 corresponds to MNHEY and CDR2 to SVGAGI. V was cut back by 3 bases and J by 7 bases, leaving a gap of 10 bases between them. The CDR3, cysteine through phenylalanine, is 12 amino acids long. The kept DNA is CDR3 alone, 36 bases in frame from the first base. The data are from a study of cytomegalovirus exposure and HLA in healthy donors (dated 2017 in TCRdb). In the study overall: In an earlier analysis of several hundred of the donors, 276 Gb of sequence data and approximately 120 million unique TCR beta sequences from 180 million or so T cells were reported. An early release that covered roughly 600 HLA-typed donors contained 300 to 350 gigabases of sequencing data and around 85 million unique TCR sequences. About five DR-DQ haplotypes were treated as single units for association and clustering because of strong linkage in the cohort. High-throughput TCR immunosequencing, statistical association of individual TCRs with disease status, and machine learning were combined to predict cytomegalovirus infection status. Genome-wide SNP genotypes for about 55% of the roughly 670 donors were used in a later genetic analysis, which treated that subset as a discovery cohort. A later analysis re-examined previously published TCR beta repertoires from over 500 donors and added high-resolution HLA genotyping to investigate patterns of TCR occurrence. Across around 400 genotyped donors of the cohort, an average of approximately 240,000 unique TCR beta nucleotide sequences per donor were sequenced, and around 20% of those sequences were non-productive. The study used immunosequencing to profile the T cell repertoires of 600 to 850 subjects and linked those repertoires to cytomegalovirus serostatus. The later analysis used no new phenotypic data to find candidate immune exposures, relying instead on TCR beta sequences and their occurrence across donors. The genetic ancestry cluster associated with self-reported Caucasian donors included about four fifths of the approximately 430 genotyped donors. An earlier analysis of several hundred of the donors applied high-throughput TCR beta sequencing to assess whether each TCR beta V gene segment acted as functional or pseudogenic. Every repertoire in the discovery cohort had been generated on one and the same sequencing platform. Donor age, sex, ethnicity and CMV serostatus were compiled alongside the repertoire data. HLA typing covered class I and class II loci at four-digit resolution. A separate validation cohort of 100 to 150 different subjects was used in addition to the 666-subject first cohort. Typing coverage varied by locus: about 629-630 donors for A, B, C, DRB1 and DQB1; approximately 560 for DQA1; around 610 for DPA1; about 450 for DPB1. The study aimed to test whether cataloging public T cell receptors could reveal signatures of past pathogen exposure. Results and caveats for the whole study, not just this receptor: A later analysis found that most CMV-associated TCR beta chains appeared HLA-restricted, with HLA associations seemingly driven largely by CMV exposure. At a false discovery rate of 0.05, a later analysis linked about 16,000 TCR beta sequences to specific HLA alleles. A few of the identified cytomegalovirus-associated TCR beta chains were confirmed in vitro to be specific for cytomegalovirus antigens. When HLA alleles, especially DR and DQ, strongly co-occurred, TCR associations were difficult to assign to individual alleles. The only immune exposure information available for the cohort was CMV serostatus. Linkage disequilibrium might explain the correlated functional status among segregating V segments, but an unknown experimental factor could not be excluded. A total of about 180 TCR beta chains were listed by the study as associated with cytomegalovirus. Across donors, most TCR sequences were observed very rarely, whereas some public TCRs were present in many individuals. The 87-base-pair reads could not distinguish some IMGT-functional V segments, including TRBV6-2 and TRBV6-3, so those segments were excluded. A group of highly shared sequence variants was considered likely to be a technical artifact of the sequencing pipeline. The authors suggested that the approach could potentially be generalized to other disease states and immunological phenotypes. In a later analysis, HLA-associated TCR beta chains showed more clonal expansion and lower generation probabilities than non-associated chains that were equally common. Because HLA typing was missing for some donors at each locus, association tests included only the typed subset. V-gene and J-gene trimming of TCR beta chains was associated with a missense DCLRE1C variant in a later genetic analysis, and the association was replicated in an independent cohort. A later genetic analysis reported fewer N-insertions in productive TCRs among donors in an Asian-associated ancestry cluster than the roughly 700-donor mean. Cytomegalovirus status was reported to be diagnosed by the classifier with high specificity and sensitivity in both the original and validation cohorts. A later analysis found that TCR association rates varied across HLA loci, with DRB1 alleles showing the most associated TCRs and HLA-C alleles the fewest. Roughly uniform sequencing depth across donors was assumed in presence/absence analyses, although this assumption may not hold. An earlier analysis of 450 to 750 of the donors showed that most TCR beta V segments appeared in productive rearrangements either about 87% or about 30% of the time, which broadly matched IMGT annotations. Only TCR beta chains were sequenced in this cohort, and the absence of alpha or paired-chain data limited detectable features. According to a later analysis, parvovirus B19, influenza, CMV and Epstein-Barr virus appeared linked to several top co-occurrence clusters. Because counts were too low, some 16 rarely observed V segments, including chromosome 9 orphons, were excluded from the earlier analysis of 587 of the donors. A further reported finding was that TCR beta sequences accurately predicted the HLA-A and HLA-B alleles for most subjects in the first cohort.

This clonotype originated in a man aged 18 to 30 in good health and CMV-seropositive. Sequencing was performed on PBMCs. The chain joins TRBV6-5 to TRBJ2-7; TRBD1 is a possible D gene, resting on 6 matching bases. Read as DNA, the sequence is TGTGCCAGCAGTTATGACAGGAGGGAGCAGTACTTC. It is translated as CASSYDRREQYF.